Listed below are T cell receptor beta chains from one sample, sequenced in a study of PD-L1 blockade in urothelial cancer. Method: immunoSEQ multiplex PCR; TCRdb's copy keeps in-frame clones and lacks some. The sample contains around 41,000 clones, 88% of which appear only once. The sample here was PBMCs, taken around atezolizumab (anti-PD-L1) treatment. These receptor sequences come from a woman aged 60-70 years with urothelial cancer. Both conserved end residues are trimmed from each CDR3.

>TRBV6-6|TRBJ2-1|12
ASSYKTGYNEQF
>TRBV19|TRBJ1-1|14
ASTLPGRGRLTEAF
>TRBV5-8|TRBJ2-7|13
ASSPPARERYEQY
>TRBV6-1|TRBJ1-2|15
ASSGDRGPAIYSGYT
>TRBV25-1|TRBJ1-1|9
ASSYRGEAF
>TRBV29-1|TRBJ2-7|13
SVGPGTGGSYEQY
>TRBV11-2|TRBJ2-7|13
ASSLDLPNSYEQY
>TRBV28|TRBJ2-1|14
ASRATGPVEGNEQF
>TRBV7-6|TRBJ1-1|11
ASSSRGRGGAF
>TRBV6-5|TRBJ2-3|13
ASSLRTTGSDTQY